This entry describes one T cell receptor beta chain. Its target is not known. This specimen includes other DNA sequences encoding the same CDR3. This entry comes from a study of Ad26.COV2.S vaccination and SARS-CoV-2 variants. Noted treatment: around 19 received Ad26.COV2.S at low or high dose, single or two shots; 5 received placebo; per-sample allocation not given. The investigators took samples on day 63 after the first vaccine or placebo injection. Its platform was an Ad26 vector, and its expressed antigen was Wuhan-strain SARS-CoV-2 spike. Findings and caveats of the study: Placebo recipients showed lower spike-specific TCR breadth than vaccinees. Total T cell responses, in the TCR breadth and depth analyses, may have been underestimated.

Germline lookup yields CDR1 SGHRS and CDR2 YFSETQ. V lost 4 bases, J lost 1 base, and 3 bases stayed unmatched. This CDR3 is built from 15 residues. Profiling relied on immunoSEQ multiplex PCR, and the TCRdb table lists in-frame clones only, not all of them. The sample lists about 680,000 clones; more than 70% were seen once. This receptor was taken from a person between 18 and 65 years old who received the Ad26.COV2.S COVID-19 vaccine or a placebo. The sample in question was peripheral blood, obtained in a trial of Ad26.COV2.S vaccine versus placebo. The chain uses TRBV5-1 and TRBJ2-1, with TRBD2 matching over 9 bases. For the CDR3, the DNA is TGCGCCAGCAGCCTGACTAGCGGATCCTACAATGAGCAGTTCTTC. Protein: CASSLTSGSYNEQFF.